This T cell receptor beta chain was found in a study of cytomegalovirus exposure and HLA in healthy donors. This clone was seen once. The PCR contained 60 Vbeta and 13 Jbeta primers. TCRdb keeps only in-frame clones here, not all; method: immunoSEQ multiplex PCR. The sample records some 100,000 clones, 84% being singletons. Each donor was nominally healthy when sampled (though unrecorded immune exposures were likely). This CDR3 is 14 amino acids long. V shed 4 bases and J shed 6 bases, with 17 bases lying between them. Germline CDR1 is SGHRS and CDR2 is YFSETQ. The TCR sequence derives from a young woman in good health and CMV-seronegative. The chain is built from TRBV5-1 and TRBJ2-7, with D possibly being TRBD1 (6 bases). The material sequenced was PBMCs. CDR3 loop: CASSVGTFASEQYF. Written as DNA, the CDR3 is TGCGCCAGCAGCGTCGGGACATTTGCTAGCGAGCAGTACTTC.